What follows are 6 T cell receptor beta chains derived from one specimen sequenced in a study of CD4 T cells in relation to SARS-CoV-2 and coronaviruses. TCRdb's copy holds only in-frame clones and misses some; the assay was immunoSEQ multiplex PCR. Of some 30,000 clones listed, 70% to 80% were seen once; the top ten hold roughly 15%. The unexposed donors gave CD4+ T cells in 2011-2018, prior to COVID-19. Isolation of CD4+ T cells took place after less than twelve days in culture. Their antigens remain unidentified. Source material: CD4+ T cells from PBMCs, cultured in vitro. The origin of the receptors is a human donor in good health.

The V gene is TRBV6-2 or TRBV6-3, the J gene TRBJ2-7, with 7 positions matching TRBD1. The trim removed 5 bases at V and 9 bases at J, leaving 7 bases unmatched. The germline gives CDR1 MNHEY, CDR2 SVGEGT. CDR3 length equals 12 residues. The CDR3 region is CASSRGLARQYF. The CDR3 nucleotides are TGTGCCAGCAGTAGGGGGCTCGCCAGGCAGTACTTC.

This chain uses TRBV27 with TRBJ2-2; D remains ambiguous. This CDR3 spans 14 amino acids. The V and J ends lost 2 bases and 6 bases respectively, with 10 bases between them. From germline, CDR1 is MNHEY and CDR2 SMNVEV (reference sequence). This chain's CDR3 is CASSLQSESGELFF. In DNA, the CDR3 is TGTGCCAGCAGTTTACAATCTGAATCCGGGGAGCTGTTTTTT.

The rearrangement joins TRBV28 to TRBJ2-1, with 9 bases lining up with TRBD2. This CDR3 is 14 amino acids long. Trimming removed 6 bases from V and 10 bases from J; junction bases left unmatched: 10. CDR1 MDHEN and CDR2 SYDVKM come from the germline V gene. The CDR3 protein is CASSHSGGPAEQFF. CDR3 DNA: TGTGCCAGCAGCCATAGCGGGGGCCCCGCCGAGCAGTTCTTC.

V and J are TRBV3-1 (or the pseudogene TRBV3-2) and TRBJ2-5; 9 bases are a match to TRBD2. This CDR3 contains 16 residues. Per the germline V gene, CDR1 is LGHDT and CDR2 is YNNKEL (reference sequence). V dropped 0 bases and J dropped 3; count of bases not matched to a gene: 5. The CDR3 protein is CASSQDVAGAEETQYF. CDR3 in DNA: TGTGCCAGCAGCCAAGATGTAGCGGGGGCGGAAGAGACCCAGTACTTC.

Here the CDR3 reads CASRTGNTGELFF. The CDR3 region has the DNA TGTGCCAGCAGGACAGGGAACACCGGGGAGCTGTTTTTT. The rearrangement joins TRBV6-5 to TRBJ2-2, with D perhaps matching TRBD1 (6 bases). Between the trimmed V and J ends, which lost 6 bases and 1 base, there was a span of 6 bases. This CDR3 contains 13 residues. Per the germline V gene, CDR1 is MNHEY and CDR2 is SVGAGI.

This clone occurred a few times. The genes are TRBV11-2 and TRBJ2-1; D is ambiguous. V was cut by 0 bases and J by 1 base, with 4 bases left in between. The CDR3 is 14 amino acids. In germline, CDR1 is SGHAT, CDR2 FQNNGV. The CDR3 loop reads CASSLDPSYNEQFF. CDR3 coding DNA: TGTGCCAGCAGCTTAGACCCGTCCTACAATGAGCAGTTCTTC. The entire variable domain, with the rest obtained from reference TRBV11-2 and TRBJ2-1, is as follows: EAGVAQSPRYKIIEKRQSVAFWCNPISGHATLYWYQQILGQGPKLLIQFQNNGVVDDSQLPKDRFSAERLKGVDSTLKIQPAKLEDSAVYLCASSLDPSYNEQFFGPGTRLTVL.